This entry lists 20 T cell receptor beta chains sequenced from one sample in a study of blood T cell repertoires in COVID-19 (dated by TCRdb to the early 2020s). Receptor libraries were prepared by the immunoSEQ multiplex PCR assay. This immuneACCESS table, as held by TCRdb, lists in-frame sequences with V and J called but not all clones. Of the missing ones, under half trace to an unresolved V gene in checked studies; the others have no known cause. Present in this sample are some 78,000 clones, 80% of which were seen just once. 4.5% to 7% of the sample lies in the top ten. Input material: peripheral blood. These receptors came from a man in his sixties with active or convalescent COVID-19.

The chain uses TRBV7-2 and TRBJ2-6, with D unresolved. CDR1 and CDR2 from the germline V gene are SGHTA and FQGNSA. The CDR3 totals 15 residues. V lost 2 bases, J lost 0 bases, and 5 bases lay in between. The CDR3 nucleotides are TGTGCCAGCAGCTTATGGCACTCTGGGGCCAACGTCCTGACTTTC. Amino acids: CASSLWHSGANVLTF.

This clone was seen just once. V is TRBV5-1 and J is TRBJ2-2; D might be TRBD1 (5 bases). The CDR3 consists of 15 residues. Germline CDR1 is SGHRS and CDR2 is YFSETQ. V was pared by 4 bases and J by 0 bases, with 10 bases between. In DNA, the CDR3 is TGCGCCAGCAGCCCGGACATACCGAACACCGGGGAGCTGTTTTTT. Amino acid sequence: CASSPDIPNTGELFF. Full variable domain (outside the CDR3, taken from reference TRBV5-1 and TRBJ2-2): KAGVTQTPRYLIKTRGQQVTLSCSPISGHRSVSWYQQTPGQGLQFLFEYFSETQRNKGNFPGRFSGRQFSNSRSEMNVSTLELGDSALYLCASSPDIPNTGELFFGEGSRLTVL.

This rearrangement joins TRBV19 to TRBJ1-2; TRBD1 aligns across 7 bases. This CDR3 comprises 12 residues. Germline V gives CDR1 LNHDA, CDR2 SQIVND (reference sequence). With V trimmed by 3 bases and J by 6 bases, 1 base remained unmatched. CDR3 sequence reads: CASSMTGHGYTF. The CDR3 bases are TGTGCCAGTAGTATGACAGGGCATGGCTACACCTTC.

The CDR3 region is CATSDGGGDGYTF. CDR3 nucleotides: TGTGCCACCAGTGATGGGGGAGGAGACGGCTACACCTTC. The rearrangement joins TRBV24-1 to TRBJ1-2; D possibly corresponds to TRBD1 (5 bases). The germline V and J ends were trimmed by 3 bases and 8 bases, with 12 bases remaining between them. The CDR3 sequence is 13 residues long. Germline V gene sequence: CDR1 KGHDR, CDR2 SFDVKD.

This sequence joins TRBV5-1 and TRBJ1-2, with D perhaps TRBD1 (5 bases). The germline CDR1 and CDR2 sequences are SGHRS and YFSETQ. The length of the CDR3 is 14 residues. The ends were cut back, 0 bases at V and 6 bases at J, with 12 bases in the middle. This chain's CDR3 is CASSLDGQGDGYTF. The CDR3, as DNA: TGCGCCAGCAGCTTGGATGGCCAGGGCGATGGCTACACCTTC.

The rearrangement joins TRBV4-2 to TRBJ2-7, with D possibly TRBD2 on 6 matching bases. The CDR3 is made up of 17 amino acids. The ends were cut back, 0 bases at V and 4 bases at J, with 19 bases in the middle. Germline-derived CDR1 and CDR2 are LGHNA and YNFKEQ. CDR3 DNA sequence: TGTGCCAGCAGCCAAGAAGTCTTAGCGGCACGCCATTACGAGCAGTACTTC. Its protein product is CASSQEVLAARHYEQYF.

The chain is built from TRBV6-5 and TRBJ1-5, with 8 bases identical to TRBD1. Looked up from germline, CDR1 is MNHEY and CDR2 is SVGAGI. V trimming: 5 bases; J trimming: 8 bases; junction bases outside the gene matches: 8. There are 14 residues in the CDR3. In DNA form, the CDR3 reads TGTGCCAGCAGTCCATACAGGGGGAGAGAGCCCCAGCATTTT. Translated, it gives CASSPYRGREPQHF.

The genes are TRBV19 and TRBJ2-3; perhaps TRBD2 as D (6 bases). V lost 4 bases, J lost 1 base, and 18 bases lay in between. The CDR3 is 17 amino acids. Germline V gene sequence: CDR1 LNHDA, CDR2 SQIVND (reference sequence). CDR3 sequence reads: CASSSNPRGGGTDTQYF. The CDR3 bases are TGTGCCAGTAGTAGTAATCCCCGGGGAGGAGGCACAGATACGCAGTATTTT.

CDR3 region: CASSEPSGGGETQYF. CDR3 DNA: TGTGCCAGCAGTGAACCGAGCGGGGGGGGAGAGACCCAGTACTTC. V and J are TRBV2 and TRBJ2-5; 10 bases are shared with TRBD2. V lost 2 bases and J lost 4; bases outside the gene matches: 4. The CDR3 runs 15 residues. Germline V lookup: CDR1 SNHLY, CDR2 FYNNEI.

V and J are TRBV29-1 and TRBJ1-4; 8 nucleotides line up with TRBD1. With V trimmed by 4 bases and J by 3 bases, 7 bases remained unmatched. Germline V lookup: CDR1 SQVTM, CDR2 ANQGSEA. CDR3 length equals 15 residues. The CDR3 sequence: CSVAPGQGANEKLFF. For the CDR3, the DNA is TGCAGCGTTGCCCCCGGACAGGGAGCTAATGAAAAACTGTTTTTT.

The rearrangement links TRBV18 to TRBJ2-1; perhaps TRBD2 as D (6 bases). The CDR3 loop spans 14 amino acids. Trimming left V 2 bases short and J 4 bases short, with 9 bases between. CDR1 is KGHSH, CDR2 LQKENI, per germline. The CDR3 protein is CASSPSRGYNEQFF. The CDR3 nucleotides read TGTGCCAGCTCACCAAGTCGGGGGTACAATGAGCAGTTCTTC.

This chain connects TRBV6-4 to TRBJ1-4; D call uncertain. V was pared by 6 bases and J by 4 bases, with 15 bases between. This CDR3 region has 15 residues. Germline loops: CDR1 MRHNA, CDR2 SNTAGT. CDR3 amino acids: CASSRTTGNNEKLFF. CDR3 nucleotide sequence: TGTGCCAGCAGCCGAACGACGGGAAATAATGAAAAACTGTTTTTT.

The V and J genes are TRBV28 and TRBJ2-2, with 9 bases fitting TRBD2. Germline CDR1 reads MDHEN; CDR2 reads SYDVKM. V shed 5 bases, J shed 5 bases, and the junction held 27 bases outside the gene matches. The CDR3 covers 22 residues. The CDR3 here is CASSLATTLYRASGEVTGELFF. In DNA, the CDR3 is TGTGCCAGCAGTCTCGCTACGACGCTTTATCGGGCTAGCGGGGAAGTGACCGGGGAGCTGTTTTTT. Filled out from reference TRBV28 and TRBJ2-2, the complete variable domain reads DVKVTQSSRYLVKRTGEKVFLECVQDMDHENMFWYRQDPGLGLRLIYFSYDVKMKEKGDIPEGYSVSREKKERFSLILESASTNQTSMYLCASSLATTLYRASGEVTGELFFGEGSRLTVL.

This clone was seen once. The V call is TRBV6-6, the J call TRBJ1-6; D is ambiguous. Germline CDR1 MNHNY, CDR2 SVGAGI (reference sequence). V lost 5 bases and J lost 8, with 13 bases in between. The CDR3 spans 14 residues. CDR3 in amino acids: CASSPVSFDSPLHF. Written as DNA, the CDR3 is TGTGCCAGCAGTCCCGTGAGCTTTGATTCACCCCTCCACTTT.

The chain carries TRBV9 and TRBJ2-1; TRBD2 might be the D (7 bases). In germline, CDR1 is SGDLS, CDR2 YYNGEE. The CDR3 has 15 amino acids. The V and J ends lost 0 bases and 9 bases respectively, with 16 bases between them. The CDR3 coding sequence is TGTGCCAGCAGCGTAGATGGGGGGGCCTTTAGTGAGCAGTTCTTC. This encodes CASSVDGGAFSEQFF.

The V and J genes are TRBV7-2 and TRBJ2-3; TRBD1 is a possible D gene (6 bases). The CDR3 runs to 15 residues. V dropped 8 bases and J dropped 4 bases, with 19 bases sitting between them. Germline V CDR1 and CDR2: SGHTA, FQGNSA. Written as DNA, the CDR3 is TGTGCCAGCTCAACCACAGGGTCCTACGCAGATACGCAGTATTTT. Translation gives CASSTTGSYADTQYF.

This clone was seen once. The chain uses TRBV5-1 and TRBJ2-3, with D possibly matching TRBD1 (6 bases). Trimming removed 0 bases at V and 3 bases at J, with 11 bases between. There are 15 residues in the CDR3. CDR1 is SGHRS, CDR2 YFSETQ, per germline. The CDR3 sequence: CASSLGNRATDTQYF. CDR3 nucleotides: TGCGCCAGCAGCTTGGGGAACAGGGCAACAGATACGCAGTATTTT.

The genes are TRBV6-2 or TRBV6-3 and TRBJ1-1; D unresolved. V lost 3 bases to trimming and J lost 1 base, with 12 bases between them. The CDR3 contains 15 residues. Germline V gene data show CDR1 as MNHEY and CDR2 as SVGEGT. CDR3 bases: TGTGCCAGCAGTTATTATGAGGTTCGGAACACTGAAGCTTTCTTT. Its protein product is CASSYYEVRNTEAFF.

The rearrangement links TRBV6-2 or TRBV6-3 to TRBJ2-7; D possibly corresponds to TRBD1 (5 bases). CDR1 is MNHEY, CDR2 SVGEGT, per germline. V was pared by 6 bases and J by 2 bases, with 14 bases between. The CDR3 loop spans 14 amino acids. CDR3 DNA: TGTGCCAGCAGCCTCGGACACCATCCCTACGAGCAGTACTTC. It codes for CASSLGHHPYEQYF.

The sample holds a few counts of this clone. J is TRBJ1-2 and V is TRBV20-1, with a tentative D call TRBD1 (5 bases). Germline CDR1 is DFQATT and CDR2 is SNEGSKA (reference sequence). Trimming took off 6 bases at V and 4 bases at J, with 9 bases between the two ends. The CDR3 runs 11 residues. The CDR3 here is CSAGGVYGYTF. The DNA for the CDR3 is TGCAGTGCGGGAGGGGTCTATGGCTACACCTTC.